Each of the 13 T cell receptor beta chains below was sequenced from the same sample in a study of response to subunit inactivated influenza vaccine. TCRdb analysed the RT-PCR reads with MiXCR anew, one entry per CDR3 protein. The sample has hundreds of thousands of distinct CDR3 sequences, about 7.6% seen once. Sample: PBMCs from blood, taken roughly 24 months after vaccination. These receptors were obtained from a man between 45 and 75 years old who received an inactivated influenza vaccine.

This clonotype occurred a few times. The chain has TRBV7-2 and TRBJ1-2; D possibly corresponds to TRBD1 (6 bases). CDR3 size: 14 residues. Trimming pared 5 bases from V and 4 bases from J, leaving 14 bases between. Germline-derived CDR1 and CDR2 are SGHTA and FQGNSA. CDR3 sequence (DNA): TGTGCCAGCAGCAGGGACACAGAACTCTATGGCTACACCTTC. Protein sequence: CASSRDTELYGYTF.

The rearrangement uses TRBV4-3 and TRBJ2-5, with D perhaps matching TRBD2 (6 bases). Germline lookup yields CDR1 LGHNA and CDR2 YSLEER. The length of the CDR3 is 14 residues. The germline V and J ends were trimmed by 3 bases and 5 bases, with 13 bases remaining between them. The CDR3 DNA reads TGCGCCAGCAGCCAGGATTCGGCGGGGGAGACCCAGTACTTC. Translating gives CASSQDSAGETQYF.

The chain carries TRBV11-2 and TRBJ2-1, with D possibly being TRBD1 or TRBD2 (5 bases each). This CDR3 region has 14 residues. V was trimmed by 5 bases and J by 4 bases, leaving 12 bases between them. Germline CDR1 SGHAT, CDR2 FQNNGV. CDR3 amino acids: CASSGGPAYNEQFF. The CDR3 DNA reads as TGTGCCAGCAGCGGGGGACCCGCTTACAATGAGCAGTTCTTC.

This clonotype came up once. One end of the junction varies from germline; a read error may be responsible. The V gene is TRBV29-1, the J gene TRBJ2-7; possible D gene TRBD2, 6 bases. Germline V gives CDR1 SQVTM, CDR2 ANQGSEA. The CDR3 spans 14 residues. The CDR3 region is CSAASGSGAHERYF. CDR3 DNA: TGCAGCGCCGCGAGCGGTTCGGGAGCACACGAGCGGTACTTC.

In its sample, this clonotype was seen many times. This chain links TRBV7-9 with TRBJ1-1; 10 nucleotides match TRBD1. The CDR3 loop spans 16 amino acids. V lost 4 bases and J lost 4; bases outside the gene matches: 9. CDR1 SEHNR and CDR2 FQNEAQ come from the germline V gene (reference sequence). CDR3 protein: CASSSTRQGAGTEAFF. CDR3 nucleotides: TGTGCCAGCAGCTCCACTCGACAGGGGGCAGGCACTGAAGCTTTCTTT. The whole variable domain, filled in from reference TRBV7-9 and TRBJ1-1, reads DTGVSQNPRHKITKRGQNVTFRCDPISEHNRLYWYRQTLGQGPEFLTYFQNEAQLEKSRLLSDRFSAERPKGSFSTLEIQRTEQGDSAMYLCASSSTRQGAGTEAFFGQGTRLTVV.

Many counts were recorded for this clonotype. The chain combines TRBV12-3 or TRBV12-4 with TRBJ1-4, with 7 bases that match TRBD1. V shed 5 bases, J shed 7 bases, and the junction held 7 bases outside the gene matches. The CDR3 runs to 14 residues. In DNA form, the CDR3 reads TGTGCCAGCAGTCTTAACAGGGGAGGTGAAAAACTGTTTTTT. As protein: CASSLNRGGEKLFF.

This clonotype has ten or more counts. The CDR3 sequence is CASSALTSGFTDTQYF. As DNA, the CDR3 is TGTGCCAGCAGCGCCCTGACTAGCGGGTTCACAGATACGCAGTATTTT. The V gene is TRBV12-3 or TRBV12-4, the J gene TRBJ2-3; 10 nucleotides agree with TRBD2. J gave up 2 bases and V 6 bases, and 8 bases lay outside the gene matches. The CDR3 loop spans 16 amino acids.

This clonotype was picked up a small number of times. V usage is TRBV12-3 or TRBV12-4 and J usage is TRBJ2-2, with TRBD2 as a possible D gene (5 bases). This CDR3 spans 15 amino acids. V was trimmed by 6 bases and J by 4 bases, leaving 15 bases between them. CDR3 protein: CASRRAYRGTGELFF. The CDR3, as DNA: TGTGCCAGCAGACGGGCCTACCGGGGCACCGGGGAGCTGTTTTTT.

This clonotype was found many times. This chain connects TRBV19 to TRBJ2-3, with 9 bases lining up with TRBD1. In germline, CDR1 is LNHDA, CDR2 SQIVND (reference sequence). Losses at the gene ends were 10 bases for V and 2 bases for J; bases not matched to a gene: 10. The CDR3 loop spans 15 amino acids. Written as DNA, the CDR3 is TGTGCCAAGGACAGGGGACCTTTCATCACAGATACGCAGTATTTT. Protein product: CAKDRGPFITDTQYF.

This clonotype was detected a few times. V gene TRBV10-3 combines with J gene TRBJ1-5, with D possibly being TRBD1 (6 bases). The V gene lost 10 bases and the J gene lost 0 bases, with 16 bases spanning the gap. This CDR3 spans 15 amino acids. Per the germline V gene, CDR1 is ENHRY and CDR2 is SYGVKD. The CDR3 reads CATRMDSNSNQPQHF. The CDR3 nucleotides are TGTGCCACCAGGATGGACAGCAATAGCAATCAGCCCCAGCATTTT.

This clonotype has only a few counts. DNA of the CDR3: TGTGCCACCAGTGATTTGAACATACCCTGGGAGCTGTTTTTT. Translating gives CATSDLNIPWELFF. The chain recombines TRBV24-1 with TRBJ2-2; D remains unclear. CDR3 length: 14 amino acids. Germline V CDR1 and CDR2: KGHDR, SFDVKD. V lost 0 bases, J lost 9 bases, and 10 bases lay in between.

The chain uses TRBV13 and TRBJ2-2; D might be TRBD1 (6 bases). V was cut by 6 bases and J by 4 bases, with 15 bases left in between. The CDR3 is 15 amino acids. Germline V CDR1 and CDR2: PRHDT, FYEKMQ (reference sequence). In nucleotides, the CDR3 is TGTGCCAGCAGTTCCGCAGGGGCCGGCACCGGGGAGCTGTTTTTT. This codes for CASSSAGAGTGELFF.

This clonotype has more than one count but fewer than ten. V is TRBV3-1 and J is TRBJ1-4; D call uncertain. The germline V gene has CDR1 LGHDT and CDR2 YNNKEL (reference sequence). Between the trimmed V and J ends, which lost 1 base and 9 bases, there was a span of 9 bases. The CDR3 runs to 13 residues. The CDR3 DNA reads TGTGCCAGCAGCCAAGCGGATGGGAAAAAACTGTTTTTT. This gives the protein CASSQADGKKLFF.